This T cell receptor beta chain was recorded in a study of T cell repertoires in cytomegalovirus infection. Study results and limitations: HLA-C-restricted TCR beta clonotypes specific for CMV led the ex vivo response. Summed frequency of public TCR beta families distinguished CMV carriers with the relevant HLA.

This clonotype has more than one count but fewer than ten. Its antigen is undetermined. MiXCR was run by TCRdb on the reads, yielding one entry per CDR3 protein. This sample yields a few hundred thousand distinct CDR3 sequences, of which about a sixth are seen a single time; 8.7% belongs to the top ten. Trimming removed 5 bases from V and 4 bases from J, with 17 bases in between. Germline-derived CDR1 and CDR2 are MDHEN and SYDVKM. The CDR3 consists of 15 residues. This clonotype originated in a human donor in good health (CMV status not recorded). Some clones in this sample may be carry-over from other donors' samples. The sample was PBMCs. The genes are TRBV28 and TRBJ2-5; D tentatively reads TRBD1 or TRBD2 (5 bases each). This chain's CDR3 is CASSSRDRWRETQYF. The CDR3, as DNA: TGTGCCAGCAGTAGCAGGGACCGATGGAGAGAGACCCAGTACTTC.